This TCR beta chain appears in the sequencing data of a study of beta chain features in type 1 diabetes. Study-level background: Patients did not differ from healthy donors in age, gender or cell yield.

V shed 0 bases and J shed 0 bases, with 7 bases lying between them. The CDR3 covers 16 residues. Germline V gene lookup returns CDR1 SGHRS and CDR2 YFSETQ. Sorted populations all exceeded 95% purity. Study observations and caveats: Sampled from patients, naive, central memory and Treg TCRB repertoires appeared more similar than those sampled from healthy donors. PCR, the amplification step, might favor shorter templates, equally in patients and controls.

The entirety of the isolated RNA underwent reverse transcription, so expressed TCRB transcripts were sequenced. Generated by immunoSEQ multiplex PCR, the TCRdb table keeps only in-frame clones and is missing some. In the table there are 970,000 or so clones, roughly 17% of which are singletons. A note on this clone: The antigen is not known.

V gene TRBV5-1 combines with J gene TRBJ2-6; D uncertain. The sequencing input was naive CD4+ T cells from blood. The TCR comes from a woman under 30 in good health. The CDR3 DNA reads TGCGCCAGCAGCTTGGCAATTCCCTCTGGGGCCAACGTCCTGACTTTC. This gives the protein CASSLAIPSGANVLTF.